Sequencing of this T cell receptor (beta chain) was carried out in a study of beta chain features in type 1 diabetes. As for the study in general: Comparable age, gender and cell yields were observed in patients relative to healthy donors.

Of note for this clone: Its antigen is currently unknown.

What was sequenced were expressed TCRB transcripts, since all of the isolated RNA had been reverse transcribed. TCRdb's table, derived via immunoSEQ multiplex PCR, lists solely in-frame clones and lacks some. The sample lists 680,000 or so clones, 15% to 19% seen once, with more than 0.08% in the top ten. V was cut by 5 bases and J by 5 bases, with 7 bases left in between. This CDR3 contains 12 residues. CDR1 MDHEN and CDR2 SYDVKM come from the germline V gene. CD4+ naive, central memory, regulatory and stem cell-like memory subsets were isolated by sorting on CD45RO/CCR7/CD25/CD127/CD95/CD27. Study-wide results and limits: Naive, central memory and regulatory TCRB repertoires appeared more similar among patients than healthy donors. Possibly, sequencing cDNA over-represented cells that had high TCR expression levels.

Material for sequencing was naive CD4+ T cells from blood. The V call is TRBV28, the J call TRBJ2-4; D is ambiguous. The sequence derives from a man between 18 and 29 years old in good health. The CDR3 nucleotides read TGTGCCAGCAGTCTTCGACAAAACATTCAGTACTTC. Translating gives CASSLRQNIQYF.